This TCR beta chain was found in a study of patients and donors after allogeneic stem cell transplantation (dated by TCRdb to about 2020). The library was generated by RT-PCR. Instrument used: NextSeq 550. TCRdb trimmed the raw reads at Q25, called clones with MiXCR and kept productive beta chains. Here each entry gathers all rows of one CDR3 protein and keeps the most common genes and DNA. The sample table contains roughly 880,000 distinct CDR3 sequences; only one count was recorded for about a sixth of them. The ten top clones hold 6% of the sample. Reading the germline V gene gives CDR1 LGHNA and CDR2 YSLEER. V sheds 1 base and J sheds 7 bases, leaving 19 bases between their ends. The CDR3, cysteine through phenylalanine, is 16 amino acids long. This entry keeps only the CDR3 DNA: 48 bases, framed from base 1. With respect to this clonotype: Its specific antigen is unknown. Within one base of it there is no much larger clone, and no base qualities were kept.

This TCR was recovered from a human donor who was either an allogeneic HSCT recipient or a stem cell or donor lymphocyte infusion donor (not recorded which). It is not recorded whose cells these are; they may come from a transplant donor. Sequenced input: blood, either unsorted or a sorted T cell fraction (not recorded which). This chain is built from TRBV4-3 and TRBJ2-5, and the D gene may be TRBD1, 6 bases matching. The DNA reads as follows: TGCGCCAGCAGCCAAGGCCGGACAGAGCAGAGGGGGACCCAGTACTTC. Its translation reads: CASSQGRTEQRGTQYF.